A single sample gave rise to the 28 T cell receptor beta chains below, sequenced in a study of cytomegalovirus exposure and HLA in healthy donors. It was with 60 Vbeta and 13 Jbeta primers that the PCR ran. The protocol was immunoSEQ multiplex PCR, while the TCRdb copy is restricted to in-frame clones and leaves out a portion. The sample has 150,000 to 170,000 clones, approximately 80% seen once. The sample comprised PBMCs. The receptors stem from a man between 25 and 39 years old in good health and CMV-seropositive.

The chain couples TRBV9 to TRBJ2-1; possibly TRBD1 for D (6 bases). Germline lookup yields CDR1 SGDLS and CDR2 YYNGEE. V gave up 4 bases and J gave up 6 bases, with 17 bases separating them. The CDR3 totals 15 residues. CDR3 nucleotide sequence: TGTGCCAGCAGCCCAGCGGACAGCTACTCCAATGAGCAGTTCTTC. Its protein is CASSPADSYSNEQFF. Full variable domain (rest looked up from reference TRBV9 and TRBJ2-1): DSGVTQTPKHLITATGQRVTLRCSPRSGDLSVYWYQQSLDQGLQFLIQYYNGEERAKGNILERFSAQQFPDLHSELNLSSLELGDSALYFCASSPADSYSNEQFFGPGTRLTVL.

The chain recombines TRBV5-4 with TRBJ2-2; 13 nucleotides align to TRBD2. V gave up 9 bases and J gave up 5 bases; unmatched junction bases: 4. The CDR3 loop spans 14 amino acids. Germline V gives CDR1 SGHNT, CDR2 YYREEE (reference sequence). The CDR3 DNA follows: TGTGCCATCAAACTAGCGGGAGGGACCGGGGAGCTGTTTTTT. Translating it yields CAIKLAGGTGELFF.

The V call is TRBV11-2, the J call TRBJ2-1, with D perhaps TRBD2 (5 bases). The germline V and J ends were trimmed by 4 bases and 3 bases, with 13 bases remaining between them. Germline V gives CDR1 SGHAT, CDR2 FQNNGV. The CDR3 extends over 15 amino acids. The CDR3 is CASSSDGIGYNEQFF. In DNA form, the CDR3 reads TGTGCCAGCAGCTCAGACGGGATCGGCTACAATGAGCAGTTCTTC. The full variable domain, rest sourced from reference TRBV11-2 and TRBJ2-1, is EAGVAQSPRYKIIEKRQSVAFWCNPISGHATLYWYQQILGQGPKLLIQFQNNGVVDDSQLPKDRFSAERLKGVDSTLKIQPAKLEDSAVYLCASSSDGIGYNEQFFGPGTRLTVL.

The rearrangement joins TRBV15 to TRBJ2-7, with unresolved D. Germline V CDR1 and CDR2: LNHNV, YYDKDF (reference sequence). The CDR3 totals 19 residues. Trimming removed 0 bases at V and 2 bases at J, with 23 bases between. The CDR3 loop is CATSRDLSLWARLTYEQYF. CDR3 nucleotides: TGTGCCACCAGCAGAGATCTTTCCCTTTGGGCCCGGCTGACCTACGAGCAGTACTTC.

This CDR3 is CASSQGQDSGANVLTF. CDR3 sequence (DNA): TGTGCCAGCAGCCAAGGGCAGGACTCTGGGGCCAACGTCCTGACTTTC. This sequence joins TRBV4-2 and TRBJ2-6; D not resolved. This CDR3 contains 16 residues. Trimming pared 1 base from V and 0 bases from J, leaving 7 bases between. The germline V gene has CDR1 LGHNA and CDR2 YNFKEQ.

Turning to this clone: Germline is not matched at one junction end, which may reflect a read error. The CDR3 sequence is CSSSLGGGGNSNQPQHF. The DNA for the CDR3 is TGTTCCAGCAGCTTAGGAGGGGGCGGCAATAGCAATCAGCCCCAGCATTTT. The chain employs TRBV7-9 and TRBJ1-5, with 7 positions matching TRBD1. Germline loops: CDR1 SEHNR, CDR2 FQNEAQ (reference sequence). The CDR3 has 17 amino acids.

The chain is built from TRBV28 and TRBJ1-6, with a tentative D call TRBD1 (5 bases). The V gene lost 9 bases and the J gene lost 10 bases, with 19 bases spanning the gap. From germline, CDR1 is MDHEN and CDR2 SYDVKM. The CDR3 loop spans 14 amino acids. Here the CDR3 reads CASFGEQAGSPLHF. The DNA for the CDR3 is TGTGCCAGTTTCGGCGAACAGGCGGGGTCACCCCTCCACTTT.

The CDR3 is CASSLGTRSSYNEQFF. In DNA, the CDR3 is TGTGCCAGCAGCTTAGGGACTAGGAGCTCCTACAATGAGCAGTTCTTC. This chain joins TRBV13 and TRBJ2-1; D may be TRBD2 (6 bases). The CDR3 is made up of 16 amino acids. V was shortened by 0 bases and J by 0 bases, with 9 bases between the two germline ends. Germline V lookup: CDR1 PRHDT, CDR2 FYEKMQ (reference sequence).

The table lists this clone with a few counts. The chain links TRBV6-6 to TRBJ1-2, with TRBD1 matching over 8 bases. Germline CDR1 reads MNHNY; CDR2 reads SVGAGI (reference sequence). This CDR3 is 13 amino acids long. V was clipped by 6 bases and J by 8 bases; unmatched bases: 8. CDR3 region: CASSQDRVDGYTF. The CDR3 DNA is TGTGCCAGCAGCCAGGACAGGGTGGACGGCTACACCTTC.

The chain recombines TRBV2 with TRBJ2-1, with D maybe TRBD1 (5 bases). The CDR3 runs to 13 residues. V was pared by 2 bases and J by 7 bases, with 9 bases between. Germline-derived CDR1 and CDR2 are SNHLY and FYNNEI. DNA for the CDR3: TGTGCCAGCAGTGAATATCCAGGGAATGAGCAGTTCTTC. This codes for CASSEYPGNEQFF.

This chain uses TRBV5-5 with TRBJ2-7; 9 bases align to TRBD1. Germline CDR1 and CDR2: SGHKS and YYEKEE (reference sequence). The CDR3 covers 15 residues. After removal of 0 bases from V and 3 bases from J, the junction contained 4 bases not matched to a gene. This CDR3 reads CASSLASGQGYEQYF. CDR3 nucleotide sequence: TGTGCCAGCAGCTTGGCCTCGGGACAGGGCTACGAGCAGTACTTC.

This chain connects TRBV15 to TRBJ1-2; 7 bases map to TRBD1. Germline CDR1 reads LNHNV; CDR2 reads YYDKDF (reference sequence). The junction had 7 bases not matched to a gene; V was cut back by 1 base and J by 8 bases. This CDR3 is 14 amino acids long. CDR3 nucleotide sequence: TGTGCCACCAGCAGAGGAGACAGGGCGATGGGCTACACCTTC. Protein product: CATSRGDRAMGYTF.

The rearrangement links TRBV6-5 to TRBJ2-3; the match to TRBD2 covers 9 bases. Germline assignment: CDR1 MNHEY and CDR2 SVGAGI. The CDR3 runs to 15 residues. V lost 5 bases to trimming and J lost 3 bases; unmatched junction nucleotides: 6. The CDR3 reads CASSASGTRTDTQYF. DNA of the CDR3: TGTGCCAGCAGTGCTAGCGGGACCCGAACAGATACGCAGTATTTT.

Comment on this clone: This sample includes further DNA sequences coding for the same CDR3. The V call is TRBV7-9, the J call TRBJ2-1; 11 bases are shared with TRBD2. Germline V gene sequence: CDR1 SEHNR, CDR2 FQNEAQ (reference sequence). The V gene end was trimmed by 1 base and the J gene end by 9 bases; junction bases not matched to a gene: 5. The CDR3 is made up of 15 amino acids. The CDR3 DNA is TGTGCCAGCAGCTTAGTTAGCGGGAGGGTCGGTGAGCAGTTCTTC. The encoded protein is CASSLVSGRVGEQFF.

The gene calls are TRBV7-8 and TRBJ2-1; a weak D match, TRBD2 (5 bases). Trimming cost V 5 bases and J 7 bases, with 12 bases left between them. Germline V CDR1 and CDR2: SGHVS, FQNEAQ. CDR3 length equals 13 residues. Written as DNA, the CDR3 is TGTGCCAGCAGCCCCAAACTAGATAATGAGCAGTTCTTC. It yields the protein CASSPKLDNEQFF.

This clone occurred a few times. V usage is TRBV28 and J usage is TRBJ2-5, with 10 positions matching TRBD1. The better agreement between TRBJ2-7 and the DNA end casts doubt on the J call. This CDR3 has 17 residues. Germline CDR1 and CDR2: MDHEN and SYDVKM. The CDR3 DNA is TGTGCCAGCAGCACATTCGGACAGGGGGAAGCCTCCTACGAGCAGTACTTC. Protein: CASSTFGQGEASYEQYF.

This clone was observed a few times. The chain combines TRBV6-5 with TRBJ1-1, with D perhaps TRBD1 (5 bases). V dropped 6 bases and J dropped 0 bases, with 11 bases sitting between them. Germline CDR1 MNHEY, CDR2 SVGAGI. This CDR3 contains 14 residues. For the CDR3, the DNA is TGTGCCAGCAGATATGACAGAATGAACACTGAAGCTTTCTTT. It specifies CASRYDRMNTEAFF.

The gene calls are TRBV14 and TRBJ2-3; D remains unclear. The CDR3 extends over 14 amino acids. Germline V CDR1 and CDR2: SGHDN, FVKESK. Deletions cut 3 bases from V and 3 bases from J, with 10 bases between. As DNA, the CDR3 is TGTGCCAGCAGCCAGGCATTGACAACAGATACGCAGTATTTT. It encodes CASSQALTTDTQYF. Filled out from reference TRBV14 and TRBJ2-3, the complete variable domain reads EAGVTQFPSHSVIEKGQTVTLRCDPISGHDNLYWYRRVMGKEIKFLLHFVKESKQDESGMPNNRFLAERTGGTYSTLKVQPAELEDSGVYFCASSQALTTDTQYFGPGTRLTVL.

This sequence joins TRBV4-2 and TRBJ1-1, with D unresolved. Germline assignment: CDR1 LGHNA and CDR2 YNFKEQ. Trimming pared 0 bases from V and 7 bases from J, leaving 12 bases between. This CDR3 is 14 amino acids long. Here the CDR3 DNA reads TGTGCCAGCAGCCAAGATCCGGTCCCTGATGAAGCTTTCTTT. Translating it yields CASSQDPVPDEAFF.

The chain joins TRBV28 to TRBJ2-4; 9 nucleotides match TRBD1. The CDR3 extends over 18 amino acids. Trimming at V came to 7 bases and at J to 3 bases, leaving 16 bases not matched to a gene. Germline loops: CDR1 MDHEN, CDR2 SYDVKM. CDR3 DNA: TGTGCCAGCACCTTCATAGGGACAGGGAGGTTTGGCAAAAACATTCAGTACTTC. This codes for CASTFIGTGRFGKNIQYF.

This chain's CDR3 is CASTRAQGFEQYF. CDR3 sequence (DNA): TGTGCCAGCACCCGCGCACAGGGGTTCGAGCAGTACTTC. This rearrangement joins TRBV7-9 to TRBJ2-7; 7 positions match TRBD1. This CDR3 comprises 13 residues. Germline trimming cut 7 bases from V and 6 bases from J; bases unmatched to any gene: 9. CDR1 is SEHNR, CDR2 FQNEAQ, per germline (reference sequence).

This chain uses TRBV6-6 with TRBJ2-5, with 14 bases aligning to TRBD2. This CDR3 has 16 amino acids. Unmatched junction bases numbered 6, after V lost 5 bases and J lost 4 bases. Per the germline V gene, CDR1 is MNHNY and CDR2 is SVGAGI (reference sequence). The CDR3 DNA reads as TGTGCCAGCAGTGCAACCGGGACTAGCGGGAGAGAGACCCAGTACTTC. Translated: CASSATGTSGRETQYF.

The gene calls are TRBV5-1 and TRBJ2-3, with TRBD2 as a possible D gene (5 bases). The CDR3 covers 16 residues. Germline V gene lookup returns CDR1 SGHRS and CDR2 YFSETQ. The V end was cut by 6 bases, the J end by 4 bases, with 21 bases between. CDR3 coding DNA: TGCGCCAGCACCCCGAGGGCGGCTGGATGGGCAGATACGCAGTATTTT. This encodes CASTPRAAGWADTQYF.

The rearrangement uses TRBV19 and TRBJ2-3; D unresolved. Deletions cut 5 bases from V and 2 bases from J, with 5 bases between. In germline, CDR1 is LNHDA, CDR2 SQIVND (reference sequence). The length of the CDR3 is 12 residues. In nucleotides, the CDR3 is TGTGCCAGTAGTCCAAACACAGATACGCAGTATTTT. Translated: CASSPNTDTQYF.

J is TRBJ2-1 and V is TRBV9, with 12 bases fitting TRBD2. Trimming at V came to 4 bases and at J to 7 bases, leaving 9 bases not matched to a gene. Germline V gives CDR1 SGDLS, CDR2 YYNGEE. The CDR3 runs to 16 residues. CDR3 protein: CASSRRTSGDTNEQFF. CDR3 in DNA: TGTGCCAGCAGCAGGAGGACTAGCGGGGATACGAATGAGCAGTTCTTC.

The sample holds a few counts of this clone. The chain is built from TRBV18 and TRBJ1-2; 7 nucleotides agree with TRBD1. Germline loops: CDR1 KGHSH, CDR2 LQKENI. Trimming took 6 bases from V and 1 from J; bases not matched to a gene: 5. The CDR3 has 14 residues. The CDR3, as DNA: TGTGCCAGCTCCCCCGGGACAGATAACTATGGCTACACCTTC. It is translated as CASSPGTDNYGYTF.

The CDR3 DNA reads as TGTGCCAGCAGTTTATCGTCCGGAGGTTGGACCGGGGAGCTGTTTTTT. Its translation is CASSLSSGGWTGELFF. V usage is TRBV27 and J usage is TRBJ2-2; a weak D match, TRBD2 (5 bases). Trimming cost V 0 bases and J 5 bases, with 13 bases left between them. CDR3 length: 16 residues. Germline V gene sequence: CDR1 MNHEY, CDR2 SMNVEV (reference sequence).

V is TRBV28 and J is TRBJ2-3, with D unclear. With 5 bases removed from V and 5 bases from J, the gap between germline ends came to 8 bases. Germline V gene data show CDR1 as MDHEN and CDR2 as SYDVKM. This CDR3 region has 12 residues. This CDR3 reads CASSPLRDTQYF. CDR3 nucleotide sequence: TGTGCCAGCAGTCCGTTGAGAGATACGCAGTATTTT.